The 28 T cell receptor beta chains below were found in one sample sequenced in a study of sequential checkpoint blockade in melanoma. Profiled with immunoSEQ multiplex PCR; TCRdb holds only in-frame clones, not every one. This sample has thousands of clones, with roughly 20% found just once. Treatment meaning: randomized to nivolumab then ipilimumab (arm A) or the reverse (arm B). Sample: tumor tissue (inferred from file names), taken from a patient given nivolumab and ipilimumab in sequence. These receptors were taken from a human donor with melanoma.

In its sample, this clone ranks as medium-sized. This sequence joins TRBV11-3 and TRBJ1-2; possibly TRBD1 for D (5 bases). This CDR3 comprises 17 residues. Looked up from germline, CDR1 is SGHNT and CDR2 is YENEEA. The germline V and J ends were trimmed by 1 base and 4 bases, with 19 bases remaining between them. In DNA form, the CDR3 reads TGTGCCAGCAGCTTAGGTAGCGGGACCGCCAGCAGCTATGGCTACACCTTC. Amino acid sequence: CASSLGSGTASSYGYTF. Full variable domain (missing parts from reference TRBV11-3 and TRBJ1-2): EAGVVQSPRYKIIEKKQPVAFWCNPISGHNTLYWYLQNLGQGPELLIRYENEEAVDDSQLPKDRFSAERLKGVDSTLKIQPAELGDSAVYLCASSLGSGTASSYGYTFGSGTRLTVV.

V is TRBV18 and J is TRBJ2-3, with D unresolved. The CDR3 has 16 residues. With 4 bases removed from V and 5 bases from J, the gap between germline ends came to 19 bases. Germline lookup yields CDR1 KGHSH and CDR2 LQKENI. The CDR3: CASSQSSQNMGDTQYF. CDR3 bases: TGTGCCAGCTCACAGAGTTCCCAAAATATGGGAGATACGCAGTATTTT. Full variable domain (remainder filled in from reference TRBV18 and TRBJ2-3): NAGVMQNPRHLVRRRGQEARLRCSPMKGHSHVYWYRQLPEEGLKFMVYLQKENIIDESGMPKERFSAEFPKEGPSILRIQQVVRGDSAAYFCASSQSSQNMGDTQYFGPGTRLTVL.

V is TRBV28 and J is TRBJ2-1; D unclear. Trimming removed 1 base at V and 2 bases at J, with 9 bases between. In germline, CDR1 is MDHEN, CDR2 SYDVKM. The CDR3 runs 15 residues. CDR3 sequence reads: CASSLFGKTYNEQFF. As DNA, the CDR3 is TGTGCCAGCAGTTTATTCGGCAAAACCTACAATGAGCAGTTCTTC.

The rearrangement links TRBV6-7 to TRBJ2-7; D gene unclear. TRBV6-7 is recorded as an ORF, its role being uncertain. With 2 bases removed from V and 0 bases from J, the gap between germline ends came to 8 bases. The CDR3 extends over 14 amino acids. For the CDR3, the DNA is TGTGCCAGCAGTTACGGGCAGGACTCCTACGAGCAGTACTTC. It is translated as CASSYGQDSYEQYF.

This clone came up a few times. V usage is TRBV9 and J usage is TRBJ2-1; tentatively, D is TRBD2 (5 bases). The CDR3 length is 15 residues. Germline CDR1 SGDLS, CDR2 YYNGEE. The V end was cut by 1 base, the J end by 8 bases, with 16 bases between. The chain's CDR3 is CASSVLGGARHEQFF. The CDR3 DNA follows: TGTGCCAGCAGCGTACTCGGAGGAGCCAGGCATGAGCAGTTCTTC.

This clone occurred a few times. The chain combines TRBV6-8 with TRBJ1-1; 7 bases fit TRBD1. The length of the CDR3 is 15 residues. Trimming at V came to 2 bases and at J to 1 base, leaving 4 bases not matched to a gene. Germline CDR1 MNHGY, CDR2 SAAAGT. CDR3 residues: CASSYQGQTNTEAFF. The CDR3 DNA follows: TGTGCCAGCAGTTACCAGGGACAGACGAACACTGAAGCTTTCTTT.

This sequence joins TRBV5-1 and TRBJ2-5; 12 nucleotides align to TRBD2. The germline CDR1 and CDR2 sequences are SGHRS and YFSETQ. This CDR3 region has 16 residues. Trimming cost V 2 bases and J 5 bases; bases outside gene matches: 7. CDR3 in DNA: TGCGCCAGCAGCTTACAACTAGCGGGGGGCGCGGAGACCCAGTACTTC. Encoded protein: CASSLQLAGGAETQYF.

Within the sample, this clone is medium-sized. For the CDR3, the DNA is TGTGCCAGCAGCTTAGTGGACGGCGGGCATGGCTACACCTTC. It codes for CASSLVDGGHGYTF. The chain has TRBV11-3 and TRBJ1-2, with unresolved D. V lost 1 base to trimming and J lost 6 bases, with 12 bases between them. CDR1 and CDR2 from the germline V gene are SGHNT and YENEEA. CDR3 length: 14 residues.

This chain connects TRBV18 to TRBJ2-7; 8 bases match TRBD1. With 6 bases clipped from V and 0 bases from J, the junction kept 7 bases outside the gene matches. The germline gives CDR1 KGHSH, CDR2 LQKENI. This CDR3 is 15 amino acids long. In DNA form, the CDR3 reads TGTGCCAGCTCGGTTGGACAGGGAAGCTCCTACGAGCAGTACTTC. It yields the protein CASSVGQGSSYEQYF. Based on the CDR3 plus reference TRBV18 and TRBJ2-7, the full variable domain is NAGVMQNPRHLVRRRGQEARLRCSPMKGHSHVYWYRQLPEEGLKFMVYLQKENIIDESGMPKERFSAEFPKEGPSILRIQQVVRGDSAAYFCASSVGQGSSYEQYFGPGTRLTVT.

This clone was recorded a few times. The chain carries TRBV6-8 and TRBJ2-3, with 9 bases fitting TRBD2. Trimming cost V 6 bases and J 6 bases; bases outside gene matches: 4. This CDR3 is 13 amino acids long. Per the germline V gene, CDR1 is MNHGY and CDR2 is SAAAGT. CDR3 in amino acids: CASRRGGPDTQYF. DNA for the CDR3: TGTGCCAGCAGGCGGGGGGGCCCGGATACGCAGTATTTT.

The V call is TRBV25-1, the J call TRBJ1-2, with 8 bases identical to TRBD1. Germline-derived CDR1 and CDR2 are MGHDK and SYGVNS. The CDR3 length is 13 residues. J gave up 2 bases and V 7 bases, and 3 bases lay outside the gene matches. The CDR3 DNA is TGTGCCAGCACGCGGACAGGGAACTATGGCTACACCTTC. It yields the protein CASTRTGNYGYTF.

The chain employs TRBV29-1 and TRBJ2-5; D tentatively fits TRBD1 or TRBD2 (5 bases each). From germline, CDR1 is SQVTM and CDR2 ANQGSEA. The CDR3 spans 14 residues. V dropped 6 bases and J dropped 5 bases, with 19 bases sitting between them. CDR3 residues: CSVAESRGGETQYF. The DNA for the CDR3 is TGCAGCGTAGCAGAATCGAGGGGCGGGGAGACCCAGTACTTC.

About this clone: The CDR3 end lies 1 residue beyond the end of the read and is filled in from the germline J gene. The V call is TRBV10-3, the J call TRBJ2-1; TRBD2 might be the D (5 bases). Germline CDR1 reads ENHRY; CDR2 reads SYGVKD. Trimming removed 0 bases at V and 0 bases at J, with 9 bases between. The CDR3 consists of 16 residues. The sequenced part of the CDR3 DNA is TGTGCCATCAGTGAGTCACTCACTAGCTCCTACAATGAGCAGTTC. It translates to CAISESLTSSYNEQF. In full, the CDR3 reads CAISESLTSSYNEQFF.

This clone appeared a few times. The CDR3 reads CASKKGVSSYEQYF. CDR3 nucleotides: TGTGCCAGTAAGAAGGGGGTCAGCTCCTACGAGCAGTACTTC. The rearrangement links TRBV6-8 to TRBJ2-7; maybe TRBD1 (6 bases). CDR1 and CDR2 (germline): MNHGY, SAAAGT. The CDR3 loop spans 14 amino acids. V lost 9 bases and J 0 bases, leaving 15 bases between the germline ends.

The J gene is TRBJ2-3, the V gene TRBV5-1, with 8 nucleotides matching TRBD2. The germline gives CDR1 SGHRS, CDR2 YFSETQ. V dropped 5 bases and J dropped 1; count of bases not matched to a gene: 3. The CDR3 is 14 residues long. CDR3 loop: CASSVRGGTDTQYF. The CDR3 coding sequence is TGCGCCAGCAGTGTGCGGGGGGGCACAGATACGCAGTATTTT.

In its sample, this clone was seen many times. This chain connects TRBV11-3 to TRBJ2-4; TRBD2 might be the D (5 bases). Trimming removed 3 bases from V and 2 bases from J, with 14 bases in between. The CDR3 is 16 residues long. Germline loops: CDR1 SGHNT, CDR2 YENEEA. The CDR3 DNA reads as TGTGCCAGCAGCTTTCGGGGATGGCACTCCAAAAACATTCAGTACTTC. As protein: CASSFRGWHSKNIQYF. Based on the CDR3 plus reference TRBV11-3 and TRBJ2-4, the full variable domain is EAGVVQSPRYKIIEKKQPVAFWCNPISGHNTLYWYLQNLGQGPELLIRYENEEAVDDSQLPKDRFSAERLKGVDSTLKIQPAELGDSAVYLCASSFRGWHSKNIQYFGAGTRLSVL.

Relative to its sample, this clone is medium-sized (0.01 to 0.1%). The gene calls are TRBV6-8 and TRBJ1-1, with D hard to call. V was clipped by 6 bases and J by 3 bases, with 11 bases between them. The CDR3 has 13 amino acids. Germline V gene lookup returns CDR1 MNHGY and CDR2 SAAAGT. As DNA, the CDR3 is TGTGCCAGCAGAGACTACCGGGACACTGAAGCTTTCTTT. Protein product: CASRDYRDTEAFF.

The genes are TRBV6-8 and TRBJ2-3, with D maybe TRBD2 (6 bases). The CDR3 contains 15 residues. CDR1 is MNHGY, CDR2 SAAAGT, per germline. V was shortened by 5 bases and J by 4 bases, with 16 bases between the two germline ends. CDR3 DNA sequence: TGTGCCAGCAGTGTACTGGTGGGGGGTCCAGATACGCAGTATTTT. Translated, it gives CASSVLVGGPDTQYF.

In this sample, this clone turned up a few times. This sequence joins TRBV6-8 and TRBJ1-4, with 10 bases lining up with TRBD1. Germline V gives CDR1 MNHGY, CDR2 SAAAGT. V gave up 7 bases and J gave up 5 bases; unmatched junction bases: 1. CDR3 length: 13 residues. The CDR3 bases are TGTGCCAGCAAGGGACAGGGGAATGAAAAACTGTTTTTT. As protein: CASKGQGNEKLFF.

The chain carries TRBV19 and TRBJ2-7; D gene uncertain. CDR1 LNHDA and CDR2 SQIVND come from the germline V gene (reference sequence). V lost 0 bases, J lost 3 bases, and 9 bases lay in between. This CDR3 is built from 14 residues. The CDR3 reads CASSIDLNSYEQYF. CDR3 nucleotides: TGTGCCAGTAGTATAGATCTGAACAGCTACGAGCAGTACTTC.

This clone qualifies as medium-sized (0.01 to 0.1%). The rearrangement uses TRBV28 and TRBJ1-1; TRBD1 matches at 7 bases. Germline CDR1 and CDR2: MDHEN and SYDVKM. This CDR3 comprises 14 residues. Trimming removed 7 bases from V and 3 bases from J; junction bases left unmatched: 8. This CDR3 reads CASTAGGLDTEAFF. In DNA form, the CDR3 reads TGTGCCAGCACGGCAGGGGGTTTAGACACTGAAGCTTTCTTT. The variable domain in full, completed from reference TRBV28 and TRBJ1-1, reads DVKVTQSSRYLVKRTGEKVFLECVQDMDHENMFWYRQDPGLGLRLIYFSYDVKMKEKGDIPEGYSVSREKKERFSLILESASTNQTSMYLCASTAGGLDTEAFFGQGTRLTVV.

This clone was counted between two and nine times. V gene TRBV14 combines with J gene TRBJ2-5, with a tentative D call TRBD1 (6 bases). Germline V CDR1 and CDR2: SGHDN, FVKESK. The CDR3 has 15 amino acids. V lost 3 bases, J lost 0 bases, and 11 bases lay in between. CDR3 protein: CASSHFRGNQETQYF. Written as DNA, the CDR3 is TGTGCCAGCAGCCACTTCAGGGGAAACCAAGAGACCCAGTACTTC.

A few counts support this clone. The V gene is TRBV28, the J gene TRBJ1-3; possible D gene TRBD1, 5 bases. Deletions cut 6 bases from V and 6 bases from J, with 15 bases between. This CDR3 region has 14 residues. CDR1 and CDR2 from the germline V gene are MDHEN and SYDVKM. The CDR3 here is CASSPGTDENTIYF. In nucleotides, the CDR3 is TGTGCCAGCAGCCCAGGGACGGATGAAAACACCATATATTTT.

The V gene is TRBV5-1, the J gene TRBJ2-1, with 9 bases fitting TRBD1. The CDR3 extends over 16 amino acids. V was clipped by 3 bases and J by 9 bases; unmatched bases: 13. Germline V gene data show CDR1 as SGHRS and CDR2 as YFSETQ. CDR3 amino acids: CASSSDPQGARGEQFF. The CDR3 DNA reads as TGCGCCAGCAGCTCGGACCCACAGGGGGCGCGTGGTGAGCAGTTCTTC. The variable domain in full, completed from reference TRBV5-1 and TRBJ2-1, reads KAGVTQTPRYLIKTRGQQVTLSCSPISGHRSVSWYQQTPGQGLQFLFEYFSETQRNKGNFPGRFSGRQFSNSRSEMNVSTLELGDSALYLCASSSDPQGARGEQFFGPGTRLTVL.

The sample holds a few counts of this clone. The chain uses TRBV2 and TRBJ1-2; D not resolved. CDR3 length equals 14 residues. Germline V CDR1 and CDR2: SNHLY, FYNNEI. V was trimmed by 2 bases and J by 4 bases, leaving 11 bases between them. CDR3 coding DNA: TGTGCCAGCAGTGAACTCTGGGATAGCTATGGCTACACCTTC. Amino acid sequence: CASSELWDSYGYTF. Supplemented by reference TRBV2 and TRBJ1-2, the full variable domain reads EPEVTQTPSHQVTQMGQEVILRCVPISNHLYFYWYRQILGQKVEFLVSFYNNEISEKSEIFDDQFSVERPDGSNFTLKIRSTKLEDSAMYFCASSELWDSYGYTFGSGTRLTVV.

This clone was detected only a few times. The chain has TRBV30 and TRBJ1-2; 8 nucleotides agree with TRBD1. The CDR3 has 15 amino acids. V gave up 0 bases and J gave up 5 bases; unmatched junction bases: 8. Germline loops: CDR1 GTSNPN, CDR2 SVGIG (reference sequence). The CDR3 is CAWSVNRGGPYGYTF. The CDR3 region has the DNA TGTGCCTGGAGTGTAAACAGGGGGGGTCCGTATGGCTACACCTTC.

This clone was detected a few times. CDR3 bases: TGTGCCAGCCTCGAAGCAGGGGTGGCCAAAAACATTCAGTACTTC. Protein product: CASLEAGVAKNIQYF. The rearrangement uses TRBV28 and TRBJ2-4; TRBD1 might be the D (6 bases). The CDR3 length is 15 residues. Trimming pared 8 bases from V and 1 base from J, leaving 15 bases between. From germline, CDR1 is MDHEN and CDR2 SYDVKM.

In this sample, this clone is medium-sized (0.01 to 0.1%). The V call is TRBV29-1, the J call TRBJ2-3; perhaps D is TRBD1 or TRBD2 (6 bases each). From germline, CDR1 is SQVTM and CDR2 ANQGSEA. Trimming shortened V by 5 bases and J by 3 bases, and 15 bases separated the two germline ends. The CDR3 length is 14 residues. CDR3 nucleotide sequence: TGCAGCGTTAACCAGAGGGGGGTAACAGATACGCAGTATTTT. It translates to CSVNQRGVTDTQYF.